This T cell receptor (beta chain) appears in the sequencing data of a study of T cells after yellow fever vaccination. Whole-study results and caveats: Re-detected after boosting: most primary clones, almost 97% of CD4 and 80% to 90% of CD8.

Template switching by 5'RACE produced TCR cDNA, adding a universal primer site and UMIs. TCRdb re-called the 5' RACE reads through MiXCR, storing one row per CDR3 protein. The repertoire consists of more than 300,000 distinct CDR3 sequences, with approximately 12% occurring once and the leading ten covering 3% to 3.5%. On this clonotype itself: Its target is unknown.

The germline gives CDR1 MNHEY, CDR2 SVGAGI. The CDR3 runs to 13 residues. V was trimmed by 6 bases and J by 10 bases, leaving 17 bases between them. The rearrangement links TRBV6-5 to TRBJ2-3; D uncertain. The TCR sequence derives from a man younger than 35 who received the YFV17D yellow fever vaccine. Here the sequenced sample was CD4+ T cells sorted from PBMCs, taken 45 days after the yellow fever booster vaccination. CDR3 region: CASSSPWVWAQYF. The CDR3 coding sequence is TGTGCCAGCAGCTCCCCCTGGGTGTGGGCGCAGTATTTT.